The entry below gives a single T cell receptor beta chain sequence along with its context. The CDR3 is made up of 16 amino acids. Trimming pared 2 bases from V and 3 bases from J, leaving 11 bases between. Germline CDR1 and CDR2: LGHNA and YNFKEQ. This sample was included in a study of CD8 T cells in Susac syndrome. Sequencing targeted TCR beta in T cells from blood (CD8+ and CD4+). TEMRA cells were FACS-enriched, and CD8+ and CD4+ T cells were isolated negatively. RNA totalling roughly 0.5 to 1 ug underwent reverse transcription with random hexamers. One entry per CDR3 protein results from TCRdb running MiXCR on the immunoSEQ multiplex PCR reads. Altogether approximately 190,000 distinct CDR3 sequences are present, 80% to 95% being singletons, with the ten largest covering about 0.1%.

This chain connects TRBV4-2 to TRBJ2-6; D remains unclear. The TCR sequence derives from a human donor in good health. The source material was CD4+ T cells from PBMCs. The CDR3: CASSQLAVSGANVLTF. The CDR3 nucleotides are TGTGCCAGCAGCCAACTCGCGGTTAGTGGGGCCAACGTCCTGACTTTC.